This T cell receptor (beta chain) was observed in a study of blood T cells in healthy people across ages. Findings and caveats of the study: Versus aged donors, long-lived donors had higher diversity and more naive CD4+ cells. CMV status of donors was not determined, possibly confounding expanded clonotype changes.

Combining a sample-barcoded 5' primer with a J-beta primer mix, a second PCR ran for about 7 to 11 cycles. TCRdb redid the calling of the 5' RACE reads with MiXCR, one entry per CDR3 protein. The top ten clones hold 25% to 30% of a sample with nearly 800,000 distinct CDR3 sequences, roughly 56% of them seen once. As for this clonotype: Its antigen is not known.

The CDR3 runs to 16 residues. Per germline, CDR1 SGHRS and CDR2 YFSETQ. V dropped 2 bases and J dropped 3; count of bases not matched to a gene: 7. This clonotype was sampled from a man aged 35-49 years in good health. Sequenced: blood. The chain links TRBV5-1 to TRBJ2-3, with 9 positions matching TRBD2. The CDR3 region is CASSLDSGGLTDTQYF. The CDR3 region has the DNA TGCGCCAGCAGCTTAGATAGCGGGGGACTAACAGATACGCAGTATTTT.